These T cell receptor beta chains were read from a single sample in a study of T cell responses to AZD1222 COVID-19 vaccine. Generated by immunoSEQ multiplex PCR, the TCRdb table keeps only in-frame clones and is missing some. The table includes around 130,000 clones, roughly 89% detected once. The starting material was peripheral blood, obtained 28 days after the second AZD1222 dose. The receptors derive from an adult who received the AZD1222 COVID-19 vaccine. Each CDR3 is given with its conserved first and last residue. D genes are given only for firm matches. A row's size may be missing; if present it is once, few, many or a size class.

>TRBD2|TRBJ2-2|TRBV11-2|.
TGTGCCAGCAGCTCTAGTAGCGGGGGGACGAACACCGGGGAGCTGTTTTTT
CASSSSSGGTNTGELFF
>.|TRBJ2-6|TRBV20-1|.
TGCAGTGCTAGTCGGACCTCTGGGGCCAACGTCCTGACTTTC
CSASRTSGANVLTF
>.|TRBJ1-2|TRBV7-9|.
TGTGCCAGCAGCCTAGCGACAGGACAACTCTATGGCTACACCTTC
CASSLATGQLYGYTF
>.|TRBJ1-5|TRBV19|.
TGTGCCAGTATGGGGGGGATAAGCAATCAGCCCCAGCATTTT
CASMGGISNQPQHF
>.|TRBJ2-7|TRBV7-9|few
TGTGCCAGCAGCTCCCAAATTACCTACGAGCAGTACTTC
CASSSQITYEQYF
>.|TRBJ1-6|TRBV20-1|.
TGCAGTGCTAGACTAAATTCACCCCTCCACTTT
CSARLNSPLHF
>.|TRBJ1-6|TRBV7-3|.
TGTGCCAGCAGCTTTGGAGGGCTTAGGACACCCCTCCACTTT
CASSFGGLRTPLHF
>.|TRBJ1-2|TRBV6-5|.
TGTGCCAGCACCGAAAGGAGGGCAGGGATCTATGACTACACCTTC
CASTERRAGIYDYTF
>.|TRBJ1-1|TRBV27|.
TGTGCCAGCAGTGCACGGGAGGTTGGGATCCCTGAAGCTTTCTTT
CASSAREVGIPEAFF
>TRBD1|TRBJ1-2|TRBV7-2|.
TGTGCCAGCAGCTTGATTGCCGGGACAGGGGCTGAGGGCTACACCTTC
CASSLIAGTGAEGYTF
>.|TRBJ1-1|TRBV6-1|.
TGTGCCAGCAGGGAACGGGGGGGCCGAGTGAACACTGAAGCTTTCTTT
CASRERGGRVNTEAFF
>.|TRBJ1-1|TRBV27|few
TGTGCCAGCAGTCTGAACAGGGACGGGACTGAAGCTTTCTTT
CASSLNRDGTEAFF
>TRBD1|TRBJ2-7|TRBV7-2|.
TGTGCCAGCAGCTTAGTGGGACAGGGGGGCTACGAGCAGTACTTC
CASSLVGQGGYEQYF
>.|TRBJ2-7|TRBV4-1|few
TGCGCCAGCAGCCAAGACACGGACGAGCAGTACTTC
CASSQDTDEQYF
>TRBD2|TRBJ2-2|TRBV28|few
TGTGCCAGCAGTTTAGAGTTCGCGGGAGGGCCCGGGGAGCTGTTTTTT
CASSLEFAGGPGELFF
>.|TRBJ1-2|TRBV2|.
TGTGCCAGCAGTGAGTCGCAGGGGAAGGGTGGCTACACCTTC
CASSESQGKGGYTF
>.|TRBJ2-4|TRBV29-1|.
TGCAGCGTTGAATTAGGGGCCGACATTCAGTACTTC
CSVELGADIQYF
>.|TRBJ2-2|TRBV19|.
TGTGCCAGTAGTATACACCGCTACACCGGGGAGCTGTTTTTT
CASSIHRYTGELFF
>.|TRBJ1-3|TRBV7-9|.
TGTGCCAGCAGCTTAGAATCAGGGGCTGGAAACACCATATATTTT
CASSLESGAGNTIYF
>.|TRBJ2-3|TRBV5-1|.
TGCGCCAGCAGCCAAGGGGCGGGAGATACGCAGTATTTT
CASSQGAGDTQYF
>.|TRBJ1-1|TRBV5-1|.
TGCGCCAGCAGCTTGGGGACAGAAAACACTGAAGCTTTCTTT
CASSLGTENTEAFF
>.|TRBJ1-2|TRBV30|.
TGTGCCTGGGGGACCCTTGGCTACACCTTC
CAWGTLGYTF
>.|TRBJ2-3|TRBV29-1|.
TGCAGCGTTGTAGGCTTTTGGCGGGGTCGCACAGATACGCAGTATTTT
CSVVGFWRGRTDTQYF
>.|TRBJ1-4|TRBV5-5|.
TGTGCCAGCAGCTTAGGCGGGGGAACTAATGAAAAACTGTTTTTT
CASSLGGGTNEKLFF
>.|TRBJ1-3|TRBV19|.
TGTGCCAGTAGGGACAACTGGGACTCTGGAAACACCATATATTTT
CASRDNWDSGNTIYF
>TRBD2|TRBJ2-7|TRBV10-2|.
TGCGCCAGCAGTGAGTCGGGACTAGCGGCCTACGAGCAGTACTTC
CASSESGLAAYEQYF
>TRBD1|TRBJ1-5|TRBV10-3|.
TGTGCCACAGATCCGGGACAGGGGAATCAGCCCCAGCATTTT
CATDPGQGNQPQHF
>TRBD2|TRBJ2-5|TRBV14|.
TGTGCCAGCAGGCGACTAGCGAAAGAGACCCAGTACTTC
CASRRLAKETQYF
>.|TRBJ1-3|TRBV15|.
TGTGCCACCAGCACACAGAGCTCTGGAAACACCATATATTTT
CATSTQSSGNTIYF
>.|TRBJ2-7|TRBV4-3|.
TGCGCCAGCAGCCGGGGAAGAACCTCCTACGAGCAGTACTTC
CASSRGRTSYEQYF
>TRBD1|TRBJ1-2|TRBV5-1|.
TGCGCCAGCAGCTTGGCCCCGACAGGGGGTAACTATGGCTACACCTTC
CASSLAPTGGNYGYTF
>.|TRBJ1-1|TRBV5-1|.
TGCGCCAGCAGGGCCAGGGCAATGAACACTGAAGCTTTCTTT
CASRARAMNTEAFF
>.|TRBJ2-5|TRBV7-9|.
TGTGCCAGCAGCTTAGTTTTGTCAATCGGAGAGACCCAGTACTTC
CASSLVLSIGETQYF
>.|TRBJ2-7|TRBV9|.
TGTGCCAGCAGCGTAGCTGCAGGGGACGAGCAGTACTTC
CASSVAAGDEQYF
>TRBD2|TRBJ2-2|TRBV4-2|.
TGTGCCAGCAGCCCGGGACTAGCGGGATACACCGGGGAGCTGTTTTTT
CASSPGLAGYTGELFF